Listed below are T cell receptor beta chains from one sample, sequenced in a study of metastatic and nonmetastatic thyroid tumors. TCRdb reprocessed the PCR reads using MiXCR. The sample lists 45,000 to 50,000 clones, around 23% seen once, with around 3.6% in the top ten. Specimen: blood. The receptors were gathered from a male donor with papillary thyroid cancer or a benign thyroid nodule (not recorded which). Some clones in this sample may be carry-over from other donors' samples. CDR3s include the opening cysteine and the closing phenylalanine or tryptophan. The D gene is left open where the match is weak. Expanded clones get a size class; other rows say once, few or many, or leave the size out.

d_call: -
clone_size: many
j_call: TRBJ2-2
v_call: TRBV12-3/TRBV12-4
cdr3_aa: CASRAGPPGELFF
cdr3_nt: TGTGCCAGCAGGGCCGGGCCCCCGGGGGAGCTGTTTTTT

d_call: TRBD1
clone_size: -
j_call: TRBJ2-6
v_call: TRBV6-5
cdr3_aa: CASSRQGLTLSGANVLTF
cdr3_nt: TGTGCCAGCAGCCGACAGGGCCTTACCCTCTCTGGGGCCAACGTCCTGACTTTC

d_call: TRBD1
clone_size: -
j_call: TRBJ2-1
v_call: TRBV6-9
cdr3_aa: CASISETDRGGYNEQFF
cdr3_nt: TGTGCCAGCATTTCAGAAACGGACAGGGGGGGCTACAATGAGCAGTTCTTC

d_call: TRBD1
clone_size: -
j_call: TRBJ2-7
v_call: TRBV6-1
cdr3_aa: CASSEAGQGDEQYF
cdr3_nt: TGTGCCAGCAGTGAAGCCGGACAGGGAGACGAGCAGTACTTC

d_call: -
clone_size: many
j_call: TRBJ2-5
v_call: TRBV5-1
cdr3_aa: CASSLVPTAQETQYF
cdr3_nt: TGCGCCAGCAGCTTGGTTCCGACAGCACAAGAGACCCAGTACTTC

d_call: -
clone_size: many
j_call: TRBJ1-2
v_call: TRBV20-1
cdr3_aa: CSARASGLDYGYTF
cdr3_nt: TGCAGTGCTAGAGCTTCGGGCTTAGACTATGGCTACACCTTC

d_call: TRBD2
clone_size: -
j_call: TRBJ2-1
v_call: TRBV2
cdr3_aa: CASEGLAGPNEQFF
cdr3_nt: TGTGCCAGCGAGGGACTAGCGGGCCCCAATGAGCAGTTCTTC

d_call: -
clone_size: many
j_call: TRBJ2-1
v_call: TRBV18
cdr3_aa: CASSPPTASNEQFF
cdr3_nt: TGTGCCAGCTCACCACCAACGGCCTCCAATGAGCAATTCTTC

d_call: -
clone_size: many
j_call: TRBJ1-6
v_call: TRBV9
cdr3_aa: CASSLRGSDSPLHF
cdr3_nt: TGTGCCAGCAGCTTACGGGGGTCGGATTCACCCCTCCACTTT

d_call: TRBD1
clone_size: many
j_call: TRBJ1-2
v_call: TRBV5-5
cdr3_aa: CASSQTPTGGNGYTF
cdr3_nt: TGTGCCAGCAGCCAAACCCCGACAGGGGGCAACGGCTACACCTTC

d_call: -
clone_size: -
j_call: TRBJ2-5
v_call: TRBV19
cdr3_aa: CASSPQEGGRETQYF
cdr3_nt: TGTGCCAGTAGTCCCCAGGAGGGGGGACGAGAGACCCAGTACTTC

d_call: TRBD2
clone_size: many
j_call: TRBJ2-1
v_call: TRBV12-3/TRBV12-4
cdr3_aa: CASSPIPGLAGNEQFF
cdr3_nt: TGTGCCAGCAGTCCTATTCCGGGACTAGCGGGGAATGAGCAGTTCTTC

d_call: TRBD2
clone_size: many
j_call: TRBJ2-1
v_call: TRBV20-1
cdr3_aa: CSARPSGGFYNEQFF
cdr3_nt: TGCAGTGCTAGACCTAGCGGGGGCTTCTACAATGAGCAGTTCTTC

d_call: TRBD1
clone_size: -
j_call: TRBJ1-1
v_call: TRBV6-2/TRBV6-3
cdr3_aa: CASSFDRARTVAFF
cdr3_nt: TGTGCCAGCAGCTTTGACAGGGCAAGGACTGTAGCTTTCTTT

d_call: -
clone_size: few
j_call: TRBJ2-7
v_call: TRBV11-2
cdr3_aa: CASSPQEGRSSYEQYF
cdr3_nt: TGTGCCAGCAGCCCTCAGGAGGGGCGGAGCTCCTACGAGCAGTACTTC

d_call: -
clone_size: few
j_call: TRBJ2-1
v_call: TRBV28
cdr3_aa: CASSFSGYNEQFF
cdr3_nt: TGTGCCAGCAGTTTTTCGGGGTACAATGAGCAGTTCTTC

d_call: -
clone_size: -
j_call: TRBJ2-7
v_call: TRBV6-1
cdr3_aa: CASDRAEGSYEQYF
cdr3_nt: TGTGCCAGCGACCGTGCGGAGGGATCCTACGAGCAGTACTTC

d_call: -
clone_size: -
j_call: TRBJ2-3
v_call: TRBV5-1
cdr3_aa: CASSLEDTQYF
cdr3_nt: TGCGCCAGCAGCTTGGAAGATACGCAGTATTTT

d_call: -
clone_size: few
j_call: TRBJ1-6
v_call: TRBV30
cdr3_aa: CAWRNSLNSPLHF
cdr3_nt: TGTGCCTGGAGGAACAGTTTGAATTCACCCCTCCACTTT

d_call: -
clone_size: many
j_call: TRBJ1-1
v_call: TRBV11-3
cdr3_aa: CASSLAVGTEAFF
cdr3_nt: TGTGCCAGCAGCTTGGCCGTCGGCACTGAAGCTTTCTTT

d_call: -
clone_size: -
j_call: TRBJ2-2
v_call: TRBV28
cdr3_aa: CASTQFRSGELFF
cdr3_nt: TGTGCCAGCACCCAGTTTAGGTCCGGGGAGCTGTTTTTT

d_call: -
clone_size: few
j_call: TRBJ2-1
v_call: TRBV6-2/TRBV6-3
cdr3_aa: CASSSRRSSYNEQFF
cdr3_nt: TGTGCCAGCAGTTCCCGTCGGTCCTCCTACAATGAGCAGTTCTTC

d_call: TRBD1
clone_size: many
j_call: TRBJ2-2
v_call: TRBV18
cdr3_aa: CASSPPFDRGEAGELFF
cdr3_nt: TGTGCCAGCTCACCACCGTTCGACAGGGGAGAGGCCGGGGAGCTGTTTTTT

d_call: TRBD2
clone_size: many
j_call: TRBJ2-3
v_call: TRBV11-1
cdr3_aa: CASSLGLGTSVTDTQYF
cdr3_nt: TGTGCCAGCAGCTTAGGGTTGGGGACTAGCGTCACAGATACGCAGTATTTT

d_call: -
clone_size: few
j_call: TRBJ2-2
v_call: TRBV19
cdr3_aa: CATKRTANTGELFF
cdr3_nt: TGTGCCACAAAAAGGACAGCGAACACCGGGGAGCTGTTTTTT

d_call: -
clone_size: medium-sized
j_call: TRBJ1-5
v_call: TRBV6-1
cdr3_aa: CASSEKPLQPQHF
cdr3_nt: TGTGCCAGCAGTGAAAAACCCCTTCAGCCCCAGCATTTT

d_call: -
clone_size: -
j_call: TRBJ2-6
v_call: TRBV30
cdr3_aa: CAWRVVGAGANVLTF
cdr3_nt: TGTGCCTGGAGAGTCGTAGGCGCCGGGGCCAACGTCCTGACTTTC

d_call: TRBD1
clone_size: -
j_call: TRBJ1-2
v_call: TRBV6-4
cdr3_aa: CASSEKTGGDGYTF
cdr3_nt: TGTGCCAGCAGTGAAAAGACAGGGGGCGATGGCTACACCTTC

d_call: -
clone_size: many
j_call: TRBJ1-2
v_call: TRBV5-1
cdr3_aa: CASSPGGNYGYTF
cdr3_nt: TGCGCCAGCAGCCCCGGGGGAAACTATGGCTACACCTTC

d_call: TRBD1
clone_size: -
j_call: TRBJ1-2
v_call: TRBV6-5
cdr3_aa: CASSYPTGGFTYGYTF
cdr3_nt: TGTGCCAGCAGTTACCCCACAGGGGGTTTTACCTATGGCTACACCTTC

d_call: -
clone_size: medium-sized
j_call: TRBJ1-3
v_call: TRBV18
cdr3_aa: CASSPGGTGNTIYF
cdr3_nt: TGTGCCAGCTCACCGGGGGGCACTGGAAACACCATATATTTT

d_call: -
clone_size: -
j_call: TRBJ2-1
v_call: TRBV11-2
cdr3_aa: CASSPFSKDNEQFF
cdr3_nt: TGTGCCAGCAGCCCCTTTAGTAAGGACAATGAGCAGTTCTTC

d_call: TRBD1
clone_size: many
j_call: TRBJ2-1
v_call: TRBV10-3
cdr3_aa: CAVKAGQGGNEQFF
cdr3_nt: TGTGCCGTAAAGGCCGGACAGGGTGGAAATGAGCAGTTCTTC